These 31 T cell receptor beta chains originate from one sample sequenced in a study of T-cell memory formation after mild COVID-19. TCRdb reprocessed the 5' RACE reads with MiXCR, giving one entry per CDR3 protein. The sample contains some 50,000 distinct CDR3 sequences, roughly 27% of which appear only once. Sequencing was carried out using PBMCs or a T cell subset sorted from them (not recorded which). The source of these receptors is a man aged 18 to 30 who had mild COVID-19 (a few samples of this study predate the infection). Cell type and time point are not known.

This clonotype was counted a few times. The V gene is TRBV10-3, the J gene TRBJ1-3, with D unresolved. V lost 2 bases and J 8 bases, leaving 16 bases between the germline ends. There are 15 residues in the CDR3. Germline V gene sequence: CDR1 ENHRY, CDR2 SYGVKD. In DNA, the CDR3 is TGTGCCATCAGTGAGAGGCCAGGTTTTAAAGACACCATATATTTT. Translating gives CAISERPGFKDTIYF.

This clonotype occurred a few times. The V call is TRBV24-1, the J call TRBJ2-7; D remains ambiguous. V was clipped by 9 bases and J by 1 base, with 12 bases between them. Germline CDR1 KGHDR, CDR2 SFDVKD. The CDR3 totals 13 residues. As DNA, the CDR3 is TGTGCCACCCACATCCTTGAATCCTACGAGCAGTACGTC. Residues: CATHILESYEQYV.

This clonotype turned up a few times. The chain is built from TRBV6-5 and TRBJ2-1; 7 nucleotides agree with TRBD1. V trimming: 6 bases; J trimming: 2 bases; junction bases outside the gene matches: 1. The CDR3 consists of 13 residues. Germline V CDR1 and CDR2: MNHEY, SVGAGI. CDR3 sequence (DNA): TGTGCCAGCAGGACAGGGCCCTACAATGAGCAGTTCTTC. Its translation: CASRTGPYNEQFF.

The CDR3 coding sequence is TGTGCCAGCAGCTCCCCCGGGGCGGGGGTGAAAGATACGCAGTATTTT. It yields the protein CASSSPGAGVKDTQYF. The chain couples TRBV7-2 to TRBJ2-3, with TRBD2 matching over 7 bases. V lost 4 bases, J lost 5 bases, and 12 bases stayed unmatched. CDR1 and CDR2 from the germline V gene are SGHTA and FQGNSA. The CDR3 is made up of 16 amino acids.

The rearrangement links TRBV12-5 to TRBJ2-7; maybe TRBD1 (5 bases). The V end was cut by 3 bases, the J end by 3 bases, with 9 bases between. CDR1 and CDR2 (germline): LGHNT, FRNRAP. The CDR3 runs to 13 residues. The CDR3 loop reads CASGLGANYEQYF. The CDR3 nucleotides are TGTGCTAGTGGTTTAGGGGCAAACTACGAGCAGTACTTC.

This clonotype was recorded at least ten times. CDR3 sequence reads: CASSTGPTDTQYF. CDR3 sequence (DNA): TGTGCCAGCAGCACGGGGCCCACAGATACGCAGTATTTT. This chain uses TRBV6-4 with TRBJ2-3, with D possibly being TRBD1 or TRBD2 (5 bases each). Trimming left V 6 bases short and J 2 bases short, with 9 bases between. CDR1 and CDR2 from the germline V gene are MRHNA and SNTAGT. The CDR3 has 13 amino acids.

This clonotype was counted only a few times. One junction end does not reproduce the germline sequence, and a read error may be involved. The gene calls are TRBV15 and TRBJ2-7; D is ambiguous. This CDR3 has 14 amino acids. Germline V gives CDR1 LNHNV, CDR2 YYDKDF (reference sequence). The CDR3 is CATSGDDRRYEQYF. Here the CDR3 DNA reads TGTGCCACCAGCGGAGACGACCGACGCTACGAGCAGTACTTC. Using reference TRBV15 and TRBJ2-7 for the parts outside the CDR3, the full variable domain is DAMVIQNPRYQVTQFGKPVTLSCSQTLNHNVMYWYQQKSSQAPKLLFHYYDKDFNNEADTPDNFQSRRPNTSFCFLDIRSPGLGDTAMYLCATSGDDRRYEQYFGPGTRLTVT.

This chain uses TRBV6-1 with TRBJ1-1; TRBD1 is a possible D gene (6 bases). The germline V gene encodes CDR1 MNHNS and CDR2 SASEGT. Trimming cost V 7 bases and J 0 bases, with 15 bases left between them. This CDR3 region has 15 residues. The CDR3 region is CASKGWGALNTEAFF. For the CDR3, the DNA is TGTGCCAGCAAGGGTTGGGGGGCCCTGAACACTGAAGCTTTCTTT.

In its sample, this clonotype was seen a few times. The gene calls are TRBV7-3 and TRBJ2-1, with 7 bases lining up with TRBD2. V dropped 5 bases and J dropped 10; count of bases not matched to a gene: 8. This CDR3 spans 13 amino acids. Germline loops: CDR1 SGHTA, CDR2 FQGTGA. CDR3 DNA sequence: TGTGCCAGCAGCCCATGGGGGGGACCGGAGCAGTTCTTC. Translated, it gives CASSPWGGPEQFF.

This clonotype was picked up a small number of times. V is TRBV7-2 and J is TRBJ1-1, with D uncertain. Germline V gene sequence: CDR1 SGHTA, CDR2 FQGNSA. V lost 3 bases, J lost 4 bases, and 6 bases lay in between. There are 12 residues in the CDR3. CDR3 sequence: CASSFAGTEAFF. CDR3 coding DNA: TGTGCCAGCAGCTTTGCAGGCACTGAAGCTTTCTTT. Full variable domain (outside the CDR3, taken from reference TRBV7-2 and TRBJ1-1): GAGVSQSPSNKVTEKGKDVELRCDPISGHTALYWYRQSLGQGLEFLIYFQGNSAPDKSGLPSDRFSAERTGGSVSTLTIQRTQQEDSAVYLCASSFAGTEAFFGQGTRLTVV.

The chain is built from TRBV7-2 and TRBJ2-3, with unresolved D. The ends were cut back, 3 bases at V and 0 bases at J, with 7 bases in the middle. The CDR3 loop spans 14 amino acids. Germline lookup yields CDR1 SGHTA and CDR2 FQGNSA. The CDR3 DNA reads as TGTGCCAGCAGCTTGTGGGCTAGCACAGATACGCAGTATTTT. Translating gives CASSLWASTDTQYF.

The rearrangement joins TRBV5-6 to TRBJ2-7; 9 positions agree with TRBD1. Unmatched junction bases numbered 6, after V lost 6 bases and J lost 2 bases. The CDR3 extends over 14 amino acids. Looked up from germline, CDR1 is SGHDT and CDR2 is YYEEEE. CDR3 coding DNA: TGTGCCAGCACATTGGGGACAGGGCCCTACGAGCAGTACGTC. Translated: CASTLGTGPYEQYV.

This clonotype was counted between two and nine times. The rearrangement links TRBV20-1 to TRBJ2-4, with TRBD1 matching over 7 bases. The CDR3 has 14 residues. Trimming cost V 6 bases and J 9 bases; bases outside gene matches: 14. Germline CDR1 is DFQATT and CDR2 is SNEGSKA (reference sequence). The CDR3, as DNA: TGCAGTGCCAAACGACAGGGCACCCTTGGCATTCAGTACTTC. Translated, it gives CSAKRQGTLGIQYF.

The chain carries TRBV6-6 and TRBJ2-7, with D possibly matching TRBD2 (6 bases). V dropped 5 bases and J dropped 7 bases, with 9 bases sitting between them. There are 11 residues in the CDR3. Germline V lookup: CDR1 MNHNY, CDR2 SVGAGI (reference sequence). The CDR3 sequence is CASSPGLEQYV. CDR3 bases: TGTGCCAGCAGTCCCGGACTAGAGCAGTACGTC.

This rearrangement joins TRBV29-1 to TRBJ2-7; 10 bases map to TRBD1. Germline lookup yields CDR1 SQVTM and CDR2 ANQGSEA. There are 13 residues in the CDR3. The V and J ends lost 4 bases and 1 base, in that order; junction bases with no gene match: 1. The CDR3 region has the DNA TGCAGCGTTGTGGACAGGGGGTCCTACGAGCAGTACTTC. The encoded protein is CSVVDRGSYEQYF.

This clonotype turned up a few times. The chain recombines TRBV4-1 with TRBJ2-7, with D possibly TRBD1 on 5 matching bases. The germline V gene has CDR1 MGHRA and CDR2 YSYEKL. This CDR3 comprises 14 residues. V lost 4 bases to trimming and J lost 5 bases, with 15 bases between them. In DNA, the CDR3 is TGCGCCAGCAGCCGCGCCTTGGGGCGACACGAGCAGTACGTC. Its protein product is CASSRALGRHEQYV.

This clonotype has more than one count but fewer than ten. The chain links TRBV11-2 to TRBJ2-7; D uncertain. Germline V gene sequence: CDR1 SGHAT, CDR2 FQNNGV. V was pared by 2 bases and J by 1 base, with 9 bases between. The CDR3 has 14 amino acids. The CDR3 DNA reads TGTGCCAGCAGCTTACTCGCCAGGTCCTACGAGCAGTACTTC. It translates to CASSLLARSYEQYF. Combining the CDR3 with reference TRBV11-2 and TRBJ2-7 gives the whole variable domain EAGVAQSPRYKIIEKRQSVAFWCNPISGHATLYWYQQILGQGPKLLIQFQNNGVVDDSQLPKDRFSAERLKGVDSTLKIQPAKLEDSAVYLCASSLLARSYEQYFGPGTRLTVT.

The rearrangement links TRBV9 to TRBJ2-1, with 10 nucleotides matching TRBD1. This CDR3 spans 15 amino acids. V lost 3 bases, J lost 3 bases, and 3 bases stayed unmatched. Germline-derived CDR1 and CDR2 are SGDLS and YYNGEE. The CDR3 is CASSGGQGVYNEQFF. The CDR3 DNA follows: TGTGCCAGCAGCGGCGGACAGGGGGTCTACAATGAGCAGTTCTTC.

There are many counts of this clonotype. For the CDR3, the DNA is TGCGCCAGCAGCCAAGCGGGGGGGCGCACCGGGGAGCTGTTTTTT. Its protein product is CASSQAGGRTGELFF. The chain joins TRBV4-1 to TRBJ2-2, with 8 positions matching TRBD2. J was trimmed by 4 bases and V by 1 base; bases with no gene match: 2. The CDR3 totals 15 residues. Germline lookup yields CDR1 MGHRA and CDR2 YSYEKL.

The chain joins TRBV7-9 to TRBJ2-7, with D maybe TRBD1 (6 bases). The CDR3 is made up of 12 amino acids. The V gene's germline CDR1 is SEHNR and CDR2 FQNEAQ (reference sequence). The V and J ends lost 5 bases and 6 bases respectively, with 11 bases between them. In DNA, the CDR3 is TGTGCCAGCAGCCCGACAGGACTCGAGCAGTACTTC. It encodes CASSPTGLEQYF.

V gene TRBV4-2 combines with J gene TRBJ2-3; 11 bases fit TRBD2. The length of the CDR3 is 15 residues. Germline V gene data show CDR1 as LGHNA and CDR2 as YNFKEQ. Trimming cost V 3 bases and J 2 bases; bases outside gene matches: 1. The CDR3 spells CASSQTSGATDTQYF. The CDR3 bases are TGTGCCAGCAGCCAGACTAGCGGGGCCACAGATACGCAGTATTTT.

The chain carries TRBV27 and TRBJ2-6; no clear D gene. Germline CDR1 is MNHEY and CDR2 is SMNVEV (reference sequence). This CDR3 has 16 amino acids. The germline V and J ends were trimmed by 5 bases and 0 bases, with 11 bases remaining between them. CDR3 nucleotides: TGTGCCAGCAGTCCCGAGTGGAGCTCTGGGGCCAACGTCCTGACTTTC. Translating gives CASSPEWSSGANVLTF.

The J gene is TRBJ2-3, the V gene TRBV12-3 or TRBV12-4, with unresolved D. Trimming pared 6 bases from V and 5 bases from J, leaving 9 bases between. This CDR3 contains 12 residues. The CDR3 sequence: CASSSGLDTQYF. CDR3 DNA: TGTGCCAGCAGCTCGGGTCTAGATACGCAGTATTTT.

This clonotype was seen a few times. V is TRBV6-2 or TRBV6-3 and J is TRBJ2-7; perhaps TRBD1 as D (5 bases). CDR3 size: 13 residues. The germline gives CDR1 MNHEY, CDR2 SVGEGT. Deletions cut 2 bases from V and 2 bases from J, with 7 bases between. The CDR3 region has the DNA TGTGCCAGCAGTTACGGGGCTACCTACGAGCAGTACGTC. This gives the protein CASSYGATYEQYV.

V and J are TRBV5-1 and TRBJ2-6; D not resolved. Looked up from germline, CDR1 is SGHRS and CDR2 is YFSETQ. The CDR3 has 15 amino acids. The V and J ends lost 2 bases and 0 bases respectively, with 6 bases between them. CDR3 amino acids: CASSFESSGANVLTF. The CDR3 DNA reads as TGCGCCAGCAGCTTCGAGAGCTCTGGGGCCAACGTCCTGACTTTC.

This clonotype was counted at least ten times. This chain uses TRBV9 with TRBJ2-1, with TRBD1 identical over 9 bases. V gave up 3 bases and J gave up 2 bases; unmatched junction bases: 3. CDR1 and CDR2 (germline): SGDLS, YYNGEE. The CDR3 has 15 amino acids. Written as DNA, the CDR3 is TGTGCCAGCAGCGCAACAGGGGGCCCCTACAATGAGCAGTTCTTC. It translates to CASSATGGPYNEQFF.

This clonotype was observed once. The chain combines TRBV10-3 with TRBJ1-2, with a tentative D call TRBD1 (6 bases). Trimming took 1 base from V and 2 from J, leaving 11 bases between them. Looked up from germline, CDR1 is ENHRY and CDR2 is SYGVKD. This CDR3 is 15 amino acids long. CDR3 coding DNA: TGTGCCATCAGTGAGTTCCTAGACAGGAACTATGGCTACACCTTC. It is translated as CAISEFLDRNYGYTF.

This clonotype turned up a few times. The gene calls are TRBV7-9 and TRBJ1-6, with D unresolved. Per the germline V gene, CDR1 is SEHNR and CDR2 is FQNEAQ (reference sequence). V gave up 3 bases and J gave up 5 bases, with 14 bases separating them. This CDR3 is 16 amino acids long. The DNA of the CDR3 is TGTGCCAGCAGCTTTGGAGGGAATTGGGATAATTCACCCCTCCACTTT. It translates to CASSFGGNWDNSPLHF.

V gene TRBV20-1 combines with J gene TRBJ1-6; TRBD1 agrees at 7 bases. The length of the CDR3 is 15 residues. V lost 6 bases to trimming and J lost 6 bases; unmatched junction nucleotides: 11. Germline CDR1 reads DFQATT; CDR2 reads SNEGSKA (reference sequence). The CDR3 DNA sequence: TGCAGTGCCACGAGAGACAGGGACTCTAATTCACCCCTCCACTTT. Encoded protein: CSATRDRDSNSPLHF.

The chain uses TRBV9 and TRBJ2-1, with 9 bases fitting TRBD1. Germline CDR1 is SGDLS and CDR2 is YYNGEE. V shed 0 bases and J 7 bases; nucleotides not matched to a gene: 5. The length of the CDR3 is 15 residues. CDR3 bases: TGTGCCAGCAGCGTAGATGGACAGGGGAGGAATGAGCAGTTCTTC. It translates to CASSVDGQGRNEQFF.

This clonotype showed up many times. V and J are TRBV4-2 and TRBJ2-5; 8 nucleotides line up with TRBD2. V was clipped by 2 bases and J by 0 bases; unmatched bases: 2. The CDR3 totals 15 residues. Germline CDR1 LGHNA, CDR2 YNFKEQ. This chain's CDR3 is CASSQRRGDQETQYF. CDR3 sequence (DNA): TGTGCCAGCAGCCAAAGGCGGGGGGACCAAGAGACCCAGTACTTC.